This entry lists 30 T cell receptor beta chains sequenced from one sample in a study of shared clonotypes between healthy human individuals (dated by TCRdb to 2020 to 2022). Libraries were prepared through the immunoSEQ multiplex PCR assay. Here the immuneACCESS table is served through TCRdb, limited to in-frame sequences with V and J called. Missing clones are a known gap in these copies; in checked studies unresolved V genes cover under half, and the rest lacks a known reason. This sample is represented by over a million clones; approximately 80% of them were singletons. The top ten constitute 0.6% to 0.7% of the sample. The sequenced material came from memory CD4+ T cells from PBMCs. Taken with the paper, the label for cell subset or site translates to: CD45RA-negative fraction. The source is a man younger than 35 in good health. Some clones in this sample may be carry-over from other donors' samples.

This clone was recorded once. The chain joins TRBV28 to TRBJ1-5, with 9 bases aligning to TRBD1. J lost 4 bases, V lost 5 bases, and 9 bases had no gene match. CDR1 is MDHEN, CDR2 SYDVKM, per germline. The CDR3 has 16 residues. CDR3 loop: CASSHYRDRENQPQHF. CDR3 DNA: TGTGCCAGCAGTCACTACCGGGACAGGGAGAATCAGCCCCAGCATTTT.

Concerning this clone itself: The sample has other DNA sequences that encode this CDR3 too. The gene calls are TRBV5-1 and TRBJ1-3, with D tentatively TRBD1 (5 bases). CDR1 SGHRS and CDR2 YFSETQ come from the germline V gene. The CDR3 sequence is 14 residues long. Trimming shortened V by 2 bases and J by 3 bases, and 9 bases separated the two germline ends. CDR3 loop: CASSFGTGGNTIYF. The CDR3 region has the DNA TGCGCCAGCAGCTTCGGGACCGGTGGAAACACCATATATTTT. Filled out from reference TRBV5-1 and TRBJ1-3, the complete variable domain reads KAGVTQTPRYLIKTRGQQVTLSCSPISGHRSVSWYQQTPGQGLQFLFEYFSETQRNKGNFPGRFSGRQFSNSRSEMNVSTLELGDSALYLCASSFGTGGNTIYFGEGSWLTVV.

This clone turned up a few times. The chain joins TRBV10-3 to TRBJ2-7; a weak D match, TRBD1 (5 bases). In germline, CDR1 is ENHRY, CDR2 SYGVKD. The V end was cut by 4 bases, the J end by 3 bases, with 13 bases between. CDR3 size: 14 residues. The CDR3 here is CAISVQQQGYEQYF. CDR3 nucleotide sequence: TGTGCCATCAGTGTCCAACAGCAGGGCTACGAGCAGTACTTC.

This clone showed up many times. Other nucleotide sequences in the sample specify the same CDR3. The J gene is TRBJ1-1, the V gene TRBV5-1; D gene uncertain. Trimming pared 4 bases from V and 5 bases from J, leaving 12 bases between. CDR1 and CDR2 (germline): SGHRS, YFSETQ. This CDR3 has 13 residues. Written as DNA, the CDR3 is TGCGCCAGCAGCCGGGAAGGGAGGACTGAAGCTTTCTTT. It codes for CASSREGRTEAFF.

V is TRBV5-6 and J is TRBJ2-1; 7 bases fit TRBD1. The CDR3 runs to 17 residues. Germline CDR1 is SGHDT and CDR2 is YYEEEE. J was trimmed by 3 bases and V by 0 bases; bases with no gene match: 9. CDR3 sequence reads: CASSLAEGAVSYNEQFF. CDR3 DNA sequence: TGTGCCAGCAGCTTGGCCGAGGGGGCGGTTAGCTACAATGAGCAGTTCTTC.

This chain's CDR3 is CASSAGLTPVGTDTQYF. As DNA, the CDR3 is TGTGCCAGCAGTGCGGGTTTGACCCCGGTCGGCACAGATACGCAGTATTTT. The gene calls are TRBV28 and TRBJ2-3; D is possibly TRBD2 (5 bases). CDR3 length equals 17 residues. V lost 5 bases, J lost 1 base, and 19 bases lay in between. The germline gives CDR1 MDHEN, CDR2 SYDVKM.

The chain recombines TRBV5-1 with TRBJ1-1; D gene unclear. Deletions cut 2 bases from V and 1 base from J, with 12 bases between. The CDR3 runs to 15 residues. Germline lookup yields CDR1 SGHRS and CDR2 YFSETQ. CDR3 sequence: CASSLEPDKNTEAFF. The CDR3, as DNA: TGCGCCAGCAGCTTAGAACCAGATAAGAACACTGAAGCTTTCTTT. The full variable domain, rest sourced from reference TRBV5-1 and TRBJ1-1, is KAGVTQTPRYLIKTRGQQVTLSCSPISGHRSVSWYQQTPGQGLQFLFEYFSETQRNKGNFPGRFSGRQFSNSRSEMNVSTLELGDSALYLCASSLEPDKNTEAFFGQGTRLTVV.

In its sample, this clone was seen a few times. The chain joins TRBV29-1 to TRBJ2-7, with a tentative D call TRBD1 (5 bases). Trimming stripped 5 bases from V and 2 bases from J, with 10 bases between. This CDR3 spans 12 amino acids. Germline V gene data show CDR1 as SQVTM and CDR2 as ANQGSEA. CDR3 nucleotide sequence: TGCAGCGTTTCTCAGGGAACCTACGAGCAGTACTTC. It is translated as CSVSQGTYEQYF.

The chain couples TRBV7-9 to TRBJ1-4; D is ambiguous. Germline CDR1 is SEHNR and CDR2 is FQNEAQ (reference sequence). The ends were cut back, 4 bases at V and 8 bases at J, with 26 bases in the middle. The CDR3 covers 18 residues. The CDR3 sequence: CASSSLRALSIAGEKLFF. Here the CDR3 DNA reads TGTGCCAGCAGCTCGCTCCGGGCTCTCTCCATTGCGGGGGAAAAACTGTTTTTT.

This clone appeared once. The V call is TRBV30, the J call TRBJ1-3, with 8 nucleotides matching TRBD1. The V and J ends lost 4 bases and 0 bases, in that order; junction bases with no gene match: 11. The CDR3 has 17 amino acids. Germline-derived CDR1 and CDR2 are GTSNPN and SVGIG (reference sequence). CDR3 nucleotide sequence: TGTGCCTGGAAAAGTAGGGGACAGGCCGCCTCTGGAAACACCATATATTTT. This gives the protein CAWKSRGQAASGNTIYF. The complete variable domain, with remaining parts taken from reference TRBV30 and TRBJ1-3, reads SQTIHQWPATLVQPVGSPLSLECTVEGTSNPNLYWYRQAAGRGLQLLFYSVGIGQISSEVPQNLSASRPQDRQFILSSKKLLLSDSGFYLCAWKSRGQAASGNTIYFGEGSWLTVV.

This clone came up a few times. The V and J genes are TRBV6-5 and TRBJ2-4, with D possibly being TRBD1 or TRBD2 (5 bases each). V was shortened by 8 bases and J by 9 bases, with 14 bases between the two germline ends. CDR3 length: 12 residues. The germline V gene has CDR1 MNHEY and CDR2 SVGAGI. CDR3 sequence reads: CASRDPWSIQYF. DNA of the CDR3: TGTGCCAGCCGGGACCCCTGGAGCATTCAGTACTTC.

The chain is built from TRBV9 and TRBJ2-5; 7 nucleotides align to TRBD1. The DNA end is more similar to TRBJ2-7, so the J call may be wrong. The length of the CDR3 is 14 residues. The germline V gene encodes CDR1 SGDLS and CDR2 YYNGEE. Here the CDR3 DNA reads TGTGCCAGCAGCCGACAGGGCCCCTCCTACGAGCAGTACTTC. Amino acids: CASSRQGPSYEQYF.

This clone occurred many times. This chain connects TRBV18 to TRBJ2-7; 14 bases line up with TRBD2. This CDR3 comprises 17 residues. The germline V gene encodes CDR1 KGHSH and CDR2 LQKENI. The J segment lost 7 bases and the V segment lost 6 bases, leaving 14 bases of the junction unmatched. The DNA of the CDR3 is TGTGCCAGCTCGCCAACCGGGACTAGCGGGAGACAAAATGAGCAGTACTTC. The encoded protein is CASSPTGTSGRQNEQYF.

The gene calls are TRBV7-7 and TRBJ1-1; D gene unclear. The CDR3 spans 14 residues. Germline lookup yields CDR1 SSHAT and CDR2 FNYEAQ (reference sequence). Trimming took 5 bases from V and 1 from J, leaving 11 bases between them. DNA for the CDR3: TGTGCCAGCAGCCCCTTTCCACAGAACACTGAAGCTTTCTTT. Translating it yields CASSPFPQNTEAFF.

This clone was observed a handful of times. Other nucleotide sequences from this sample produce the same CDR3. This chain uses TRBV7-2 with TRBJ2-2; no definite D call. The length of the CDR3 is 13 residues. V was trimmed by 4 bases and J by 6 bases, leaving 9 bases between them. Germline V gives CDR1 SGHTA, CDR2 FQGNSA. The CDR3 spells CASSSMGSGELFF. Here the CDR3 DNA reads TGTGCCAGCAGCTCAATGGGCTCCGGGGAGCTGTTTTTT.

This clone was observed at least ten times. The rearrangement joins TRBV7-2 to TRBJ2-3; TRBD2 might be the D (6 bases). CDR1 is SGHTA and CDR2 is FQGNSA in the germline V gene. V lost 5 bases, J lost 0 bases, and 12 bases lay in between. The length of the CDR3 is 15 residues. CDR3 in amino acids: CASSHRTTSTDTQYF. The DNA of the CDR3 is TGTGCCAGCAGCCACCGGACTACCAGCACAGATACGCAGTATTTT. Full variable domain (remainder filled in from reference TRBV7-2 and TRBJ2-3): GAGVSQSPSNKVTEKGKDVELRCDPISGHTALYWYRQSLGQGLEFLIYFQGNSAPDKSGLPSDRFSAERTGGSVSTLTIQRTQQEDSAVYLCASSHRTTSTDTQYFGPGTRLTVL.

This clone showed up just once. The chain combines TRBV27 with TRBJ1-2; D possibly corresponds to TRBD1 (5 bases). V lost 6 bases and J 4 bases, leaving 12 bases between the germline ends. Germline V CDR1 and CDR2: MNHEY, SMNVEV (reference sequence). This CDR3 has 13 residues. The CDR3 DNA follows: TGTGCCAGCAGCCTAGGGGTCACCTATGGCTACACCTTC. Residues: CASSLGVTYGYTF.

The chain carries TRBV7-3 and TRBJ2-5, with 10 bases fitting TRBD2. J gave up 2 bases and V 5 bases, and 11 bases lay outside the gene matches. The V gene's germline CDR1 is SGHTA and CDR2 FQGTGA. This CDR3 has 17 amino acids. The CDR3 region has the DNA TGTGCCAGCAGCCCCCACGGGGGACTAGCGATACAAGAGACCCAGTACTTC. This translates into CASSPHGGLAIQETQYF.

A remark on this clone: The sample has other DNA sequences that encode this CDR3 too. The rearrangement uses TRBV9 and TRBJ2-7, with D tentatively TRBD2 (7 bases). Trimming took off 2 bases at V and 3 bases at J, with 12 bases between the two ends. CDR1 is SGDLS, CDR2 YYNGEE, per germline. This CDR3 region has 14 residues. CDR3 sequence: CASSVGGDNYEQYF. The DNA of the CDR3 is TGTGCCAGCAGCGTGGGAGGGGACAACTACGAGCAGTACTTC.

The chain uses TRBV7-8 and TRBJ1-3; TRBD1 aligns across 9 bases. CDR1 is SGHVS, CDR2 FQNEAQ, per germline. This CDR3 contains 18 residues. V trimming: 1 base; J trimming: 5 bases; junction bases outside the gene matches: 12. CDR3 sequence reads: CASSLGRVTGGLRNTIYF. CDR3 bases: TGTGCCAGCAGCTTAGGGCGGGTTACAGGGGGCCTCAGAAACACCATATATTTT.

The chain is built from TRBV2 and TRBJ2-7; D is possibly TRBD2 (6 bases). V shed 0 bases and J shed 6 bases, with 15 bases lying between them. There are 15 residues in the CDR3. The germline CDR1 and CDR2 sequences are SNHLY and FYNNEI. This chain's CDR3 is CASSEARGYGREQYF. CDR3 sequence (DNA): TGTGCCAGCAGTGAAGCGCGGGGATATGGCCGCGAGCAGTACTTC.

As regards this clone: A read error may explain this, as a much larger clone is one base away. Other DNA sequences in the sample encode the same CDR3. The chain employs TRBV30 and TRBJ1-1, with D perhaps matching TRBD1 (6 bases). Germline-derived CDR1 and CDR2 are GTSNPN and SVGIG (reference sequence). This CDR3 is 12 amino acids long. Deletions cut 0 bases from V and 5 bases from J, with 7 bases between. The CDR3 spells CAWSVRGTEAFF. Here the CDR3 DNA reads TGTGCCTGGAGTGTCAGGGGTACTGAAGCTTTCTTT.

The V call is TRBV25-1, the J call TRBJ2-7; D unclear. Germline CDR1 reads MGHDK; CDR2 reads SYGVNS. V was pared by 5 bases and J by 2 bases, with 13 bases between. There are 14 residues in the CDR3. The CDR3 loop is CASSSTYDAYEQYF. CDR3 DNA: TGTGCCAGCAGTAGTACATACGATGCCTACGAGCAGTACTTC.

The genes are TRBV28 and TRBJ2-7; TRBD2 is a possible D gene (6 bases). The V and J ends lost 3 bases and 0 bases respectively, with 15 bases between them. The germline V gene encodes CDR1 MDHEN and CDR2 SYDVKM. CDR3 length: 16 amino acids. CDR3 amino acids: CASSLESQRVSYEQYF. In DNA form, the CDR3 reads TGTGCCAGCAGTTTGGAATCCCAGCGGGTCTCCTACGAGCAGTACTTC.

In this sample, this clone turned up once. The chain is built from TRBV15 and TRBJ1-5; D not certain. The V gene lost 7 bases and the J gene lost 5 bases, with 15 bases spanning the gap. Germline V gives CDR1 LNHNV, CDR2 YYDKDF (reference sequence). This CDR3 spans 14 amino acids. DNA for the CDR3: TGTGCCACCACGAGGCGGAAACGAGATCAGCCCCAGCATTTT. This encodes CATTRRKRDQPQHF.

V and J are TRBV9 and TRBJ1-4, with D maybe TRBD1 (6 bases). The germline gives CDR1 SGDLS, CDR2 YYNGEE. The ends were cut back, 3 bases at V and 0 bases at J, with 12 bases in the middle. The CDR3 sequence is 16 residues long. In DNA, the CDR3 is TGTGCCAGCAGCGGAAGGGGGGGCTCAACTAATGAAAAACTGTTTTTT. It translates to CASSGRGGSTNEKLFF.

This chain joins TRBV5-6 and TRBJ2-7; no definite D call. This CDR3 has 16 amino acids. The germline CDR1 and CDR2 sequences are SGHDT and YYEEEE. Trimming removed 4 bases at V and 3 bases at J, with 20 bases between. DNA of the CDR3: TGTGCCAGCAGCCTCGGTGTGACCTCTGTGGACTACGAGCAGTACTTC. Translated: CASSLGVTSVDYEQYF.

The chain's CDR3 is CAWSVTSGYEQYF. In DNA form, the CDR3 reads TGTGCCTGGAGTGTGACTAGCGGCTACGAGCAGTACTTC. This chain connects TRBV30 to TRBJ2-7; TRBD2 matches at 9 bases. V gave up 0 bases and J gave up 3 bases; unmatched junction bases: 0. CDR3 length: 13 amino acids. CDR1 GTSNPN and CDR2 SVGIG come from the germline V gene (reference sequence).

About this clone itself: One base away lies a much larger clone, so this may be a sequencing read error. The sample holds other DNA sequences that translate to the same CDR3. The chain recombines TRBV14 with TRBJ1-2, with 10 bases identical to TRBD1. With V trimmed by 3 bases and J by 5 bases, 0 bases remained unmatched. The CDR3 loop spans 13 amino acids. Germline loops: CDR1 SGHDN, CDR2 FVKESK. Here the CDR3 DNA reads TGTGCCAGCAGCCAGGGACAGGGGTATGGCTACACCTTC. It yields the protein CASSQGQGYGYTF.

The chain links TRBV7-3 to TRBJ2-1, with 9 bases lining up with TRBD2. This CDR3 region has 17 residues. CDR1 is SGHTA, CDR2 FQGTGA, per germline. V was clipped by 1 base and J by 7 bases; unmatched bases: 11. The CDR3 sequence: CASSLRSYSGRSNEQFF. The CDR3 DNA reads TGTGCCAGCAGCTTAAGAAGTTATAGCGGGAGAAGTAATGAGCAGTTCTTC.